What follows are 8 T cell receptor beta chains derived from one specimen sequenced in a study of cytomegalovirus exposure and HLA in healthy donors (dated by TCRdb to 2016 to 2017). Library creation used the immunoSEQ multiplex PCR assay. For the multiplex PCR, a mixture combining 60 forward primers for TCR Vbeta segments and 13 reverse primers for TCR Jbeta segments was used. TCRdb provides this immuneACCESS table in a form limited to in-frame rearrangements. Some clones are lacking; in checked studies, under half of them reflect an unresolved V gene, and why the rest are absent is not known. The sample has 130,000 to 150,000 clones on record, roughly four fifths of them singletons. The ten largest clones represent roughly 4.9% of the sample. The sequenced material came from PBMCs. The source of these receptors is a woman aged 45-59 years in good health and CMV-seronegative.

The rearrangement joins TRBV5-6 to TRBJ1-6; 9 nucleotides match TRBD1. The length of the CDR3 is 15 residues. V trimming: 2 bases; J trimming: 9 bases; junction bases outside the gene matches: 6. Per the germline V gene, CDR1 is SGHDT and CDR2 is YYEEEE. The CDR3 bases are TGTGCCAGCAGCTTAGACAGGGGGGCTTTTTCACCCCTCCACTTT. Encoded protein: CASSLDRGAFSPLHF.

CDR3 protein: CASSSGQTYNEQFF. The CDR3 nucleotides read TGTGCCAGCAGCTCGGGACAGACCTACAATGAGCAGTTCTTC. The J gene is TRBJ2-1, the V gene TRBV5-4, with 7 bases lining up with TRBD1. With 3 bases clipped from V and 2 bases from J, the junction kept 2 bases outside the gene matches. From germline, CDR1 is SGHNT and CDR2 YYREEE (reference sequence). The CDR3 has 14 residues.

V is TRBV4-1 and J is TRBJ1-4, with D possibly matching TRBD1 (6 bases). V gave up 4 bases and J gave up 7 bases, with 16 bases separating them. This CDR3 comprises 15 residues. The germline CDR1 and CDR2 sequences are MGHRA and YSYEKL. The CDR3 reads CASSRPEGDGEKLFF. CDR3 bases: TGCGCCAGCAGCCGTCCAGAGGGGGACGGTGAAAAACTGTTTTTT.

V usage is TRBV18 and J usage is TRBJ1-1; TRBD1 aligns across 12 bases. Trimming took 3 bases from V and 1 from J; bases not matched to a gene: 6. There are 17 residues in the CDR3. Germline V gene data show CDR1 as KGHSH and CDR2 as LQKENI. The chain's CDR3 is CASSPRDRGQGNTEAFF. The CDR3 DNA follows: TGTGCCAGCTCACCGAGGGACAGGGGGCAGGGGAACACTGAAGCTTTCTTT. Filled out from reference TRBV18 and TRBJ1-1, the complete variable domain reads NAGVMQNPRHLVRRRGQEARLRCSPMKGHSHVYWYRQLPEEGLKFMVYLQKENIIDESGMPKERFSAEFPKEGPSILRIQQVVRGDSAAYFCASSPRDRGQGNTEAFFGQGTRLTVV.

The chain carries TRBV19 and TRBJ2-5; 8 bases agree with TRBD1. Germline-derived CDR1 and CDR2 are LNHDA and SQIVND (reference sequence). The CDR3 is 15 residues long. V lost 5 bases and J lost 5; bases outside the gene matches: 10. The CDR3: CASSPADREVETQYF. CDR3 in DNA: TGTGCCAGTAGTCCCGCGGACAGGGAGGTGGAGACCCAGTACTTC.

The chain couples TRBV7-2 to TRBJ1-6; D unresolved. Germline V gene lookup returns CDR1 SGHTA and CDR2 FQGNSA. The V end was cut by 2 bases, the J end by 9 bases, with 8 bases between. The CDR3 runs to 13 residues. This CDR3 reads CASSLMGRSPLHF. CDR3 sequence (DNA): TGTGCCAGCAGCTTAATGGGCCGTTCACCCCTCCACTTT.

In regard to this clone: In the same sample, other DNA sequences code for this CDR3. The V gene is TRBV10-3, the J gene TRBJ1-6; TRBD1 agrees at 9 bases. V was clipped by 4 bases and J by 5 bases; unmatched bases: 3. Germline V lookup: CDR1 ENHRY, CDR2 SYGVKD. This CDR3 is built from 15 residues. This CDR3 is CAISARDRDNSPLHF. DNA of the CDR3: TGTGCCATCAGTGCCCGGGACAGGGATAATTCACCCCTCCACTTT.

CDR3 coding DNA: TGTGCCAGCAGCCTGACAGTTGCGGGCTACACCTTC. As protein: CASSLTVAGYTF. This chain joins TRBV7-2 and TRBJ1-2; tentative D call: TRBD1 (5 bases). This CDR3 spans 12 amino acids. Germline V gene data show CDR1 as SGHTA and CDR2 as FQGNSA. V was pared by 5 bases and J by 8 bases, with 12 bases between. Complete variable domain (other parts from reference TRBV7-2 and TRBJ1-2): GAGVSQSPSNKVTEKGKDVELRCDPISGHTALYWYRQSLGQGLEFLIYFQGNSAPDKSGLPSDRFSAERTGGSVSTLTIQRTQQEDSAVYLCASSLTVAGYTFGSGTRLTVV.